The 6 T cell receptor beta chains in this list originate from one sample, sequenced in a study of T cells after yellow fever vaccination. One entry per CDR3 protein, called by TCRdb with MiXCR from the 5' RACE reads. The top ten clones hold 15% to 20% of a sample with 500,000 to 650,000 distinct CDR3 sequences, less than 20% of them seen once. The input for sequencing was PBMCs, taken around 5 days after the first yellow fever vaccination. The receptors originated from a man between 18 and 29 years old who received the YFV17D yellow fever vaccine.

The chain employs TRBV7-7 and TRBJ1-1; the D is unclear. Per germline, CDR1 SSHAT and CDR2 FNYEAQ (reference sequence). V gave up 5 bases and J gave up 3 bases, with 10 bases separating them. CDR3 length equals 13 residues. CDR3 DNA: TGTGCCAGCAGCACGACCGTGGACACTGAAGCTTTCTTT. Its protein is CASSTTVDTEAFF.

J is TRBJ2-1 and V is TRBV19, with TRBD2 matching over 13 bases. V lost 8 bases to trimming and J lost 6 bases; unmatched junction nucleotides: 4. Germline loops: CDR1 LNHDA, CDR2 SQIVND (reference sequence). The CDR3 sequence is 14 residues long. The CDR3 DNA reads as TGTGCCAGTCGGACTAGCGGGGGAGCCAATGAGCAGTTCTTC. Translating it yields CASRTSGGANEQFF.

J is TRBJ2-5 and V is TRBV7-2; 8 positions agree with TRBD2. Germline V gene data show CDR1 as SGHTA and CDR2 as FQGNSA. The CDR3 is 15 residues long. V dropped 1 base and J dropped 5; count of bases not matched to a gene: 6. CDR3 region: CASSLGPQRGETQYF. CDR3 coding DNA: TGTGCCAGCAGCTTAGGTCCCCAGCGGGGGGAGACCCAGTACTTC.

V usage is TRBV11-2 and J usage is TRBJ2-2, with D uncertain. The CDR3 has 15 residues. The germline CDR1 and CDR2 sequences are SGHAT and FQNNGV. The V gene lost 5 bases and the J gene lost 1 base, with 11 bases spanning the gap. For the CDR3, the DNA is TGTGCCAGCAGCCTAAGGGTCCTGAACACCGGGGAGCTGTTTTTT. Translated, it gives CASSLRVLNTGELFF.

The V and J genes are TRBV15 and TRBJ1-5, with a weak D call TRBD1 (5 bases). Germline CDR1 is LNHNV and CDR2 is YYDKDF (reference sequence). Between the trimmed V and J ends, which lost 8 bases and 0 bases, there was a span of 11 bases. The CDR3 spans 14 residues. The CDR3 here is CATRDRPSNQPQHF. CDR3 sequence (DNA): TGTGCCACCCGGGACCGACCTAGCAATCAGCCCCAGCATTTT.

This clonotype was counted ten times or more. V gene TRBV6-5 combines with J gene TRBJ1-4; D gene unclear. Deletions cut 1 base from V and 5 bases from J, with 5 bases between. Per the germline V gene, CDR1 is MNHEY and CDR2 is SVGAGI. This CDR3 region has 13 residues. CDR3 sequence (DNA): TGTGCCAGCAGTTACTGGACGAATGAAAAACTGTTTTTT. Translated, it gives CASSYWTNEKLFF.